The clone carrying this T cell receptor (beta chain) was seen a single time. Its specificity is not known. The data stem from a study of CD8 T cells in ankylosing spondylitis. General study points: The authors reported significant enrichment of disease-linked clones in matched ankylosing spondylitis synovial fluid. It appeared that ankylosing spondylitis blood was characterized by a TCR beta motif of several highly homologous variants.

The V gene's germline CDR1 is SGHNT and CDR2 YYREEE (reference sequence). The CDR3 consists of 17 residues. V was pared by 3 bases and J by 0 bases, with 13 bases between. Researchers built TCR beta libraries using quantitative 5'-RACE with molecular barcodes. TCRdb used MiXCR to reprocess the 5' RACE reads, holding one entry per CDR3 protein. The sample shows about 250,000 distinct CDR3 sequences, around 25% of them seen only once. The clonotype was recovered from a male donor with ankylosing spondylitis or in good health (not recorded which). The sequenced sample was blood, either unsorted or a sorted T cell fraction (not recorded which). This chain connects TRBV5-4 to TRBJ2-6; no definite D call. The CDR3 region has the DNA TGTGCCAGCAGCTCTGCCGGGCCAACCTCTGGGGCCAACGTCCTGACTTTC. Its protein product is CASSSAGPTSGANVLTF.